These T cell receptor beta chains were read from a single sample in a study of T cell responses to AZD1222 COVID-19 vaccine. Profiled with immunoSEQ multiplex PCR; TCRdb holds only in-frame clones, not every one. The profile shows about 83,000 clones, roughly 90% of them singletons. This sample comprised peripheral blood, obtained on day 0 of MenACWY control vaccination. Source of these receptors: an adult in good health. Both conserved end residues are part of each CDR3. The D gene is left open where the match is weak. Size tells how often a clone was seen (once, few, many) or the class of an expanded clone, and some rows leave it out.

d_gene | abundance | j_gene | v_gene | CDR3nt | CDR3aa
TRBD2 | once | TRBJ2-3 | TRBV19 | TGTGCCAGTGGGTTCGGGACTAGTAGTACAGATACGCAGTATTTT | CASGFGTSSTDTQYF
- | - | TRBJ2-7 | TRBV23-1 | TGCGCCAGCAGTTACCCGATGGGGGGAGGGGGCTCCTACGAGCAGTACTTC | CASSYPMGGGGSYEQYF
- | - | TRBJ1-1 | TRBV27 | TGTGCCAGCATTAGGCAAGAAGCTTTCTTT | CASIRQEAFF
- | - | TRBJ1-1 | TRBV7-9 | TGTGCCAGCAGCTTAGACGGCGGGGTGGCTGAAGCTTTCTTT | CASSLDGGVAEAFF
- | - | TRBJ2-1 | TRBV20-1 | TGCAGTGCTAGTGGGGGCAATGAGCAGTTCTTC | CSASGGNEQFF
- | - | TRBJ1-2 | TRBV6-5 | TGTGCCAGCAGGCCGGCGGCTTACCGCTATGGCTACACCTTC | CASRPAAYRYGYTF
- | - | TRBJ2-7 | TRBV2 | TGTGCCAGCAAGAGACAGAGCTCCTACGAGCAGTACTTC | CASKRQSSYEQYF
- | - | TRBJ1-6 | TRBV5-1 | TGCGCCAGCAGCTTGGAAGCCGGGACTCCAAATTCACCCCTCCACTTT | CASSLEAGTPNSPLHF
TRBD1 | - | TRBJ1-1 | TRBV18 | TGTGCCAGCTCACCGACAGGGCCGAACACTGAAGCTTTCTTT | CASSPTGPNTEAFF
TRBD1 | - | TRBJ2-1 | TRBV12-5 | TGTGCTAGTGGTTTGGACAGGGGTGGGTTGGATGCTGAGCAGTTCTTC | CASGLDRGGLDAEQFF
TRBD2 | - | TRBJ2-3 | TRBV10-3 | TGTGCCATCAGTGAGTCGGGGACTAGCTCTTTACAGTATTTT | CAISESGTSSLQYF
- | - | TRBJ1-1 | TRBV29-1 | TGCAGCGTTGCCCCACAGAGCATGAACACTGAAGCTTTCTTT | CSVAPQSMNTEAFF
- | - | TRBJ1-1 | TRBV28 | TGTGCCAGCAGGTACCCTCCGGGCCCTATGAAGGCTGAAGCTTTCTTT | CASRYPPGPMKAEAFF
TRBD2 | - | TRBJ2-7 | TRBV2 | TGTGCCAGCAGTGAAGCGCTTGAGGGGAGGGGTGAGTACTTC | CASSEALEGRGEYF
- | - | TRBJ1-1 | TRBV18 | TGTGCCAGCTCATCGGACCGGGGGGAAGCTTTCTTT | CASSSDRGEAFF
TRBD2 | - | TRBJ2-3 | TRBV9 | TGTGCCAGCAGCGTAGCGTGGGACTACCAAAACACAGATACGCAGTATTTT | CASSVAWDYQNTDTQYF
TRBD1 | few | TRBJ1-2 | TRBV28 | TGTGCCAGCAGGGGGGGACAGCACTATGGCTACACCTTC | CASRGGQHYGYTF
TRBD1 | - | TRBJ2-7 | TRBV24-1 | TGTGCCACCAGTGATGGACAGGGGGCTCCCTACGAGCAGTACTTC | CATSDGQGAPYEQYF
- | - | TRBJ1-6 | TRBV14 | TGTGCCAGCAGCCCTTGGGATAGCCGGCCCCTCCACTTT | CASSPWDSRPLHF
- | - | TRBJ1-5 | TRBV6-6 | TGTGCCAGCAGCCAAGGGTTCAATCAGCCCCAGCATTTT | CASSQGFNQPQHF
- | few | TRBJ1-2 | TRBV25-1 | TGTGCCAGCAGTGGCCAACGGTCCGAACGGGCTGGCTACACCTTC | CASSGQRSERAGYTF
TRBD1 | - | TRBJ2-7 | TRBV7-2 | TGTGCCAGCAGCTCCGAAACAGGGGGCTTGTACGAGCAGTACTTC | CASSSETGGLYEQYF
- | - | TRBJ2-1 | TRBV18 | TGTGCCAGCTCCTCATGGGGAAGCTCCTACAATGAGCAGTTCTTC | CASSSWGSSYNEQFF
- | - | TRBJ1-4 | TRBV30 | TGTGCCTGGACGGACATCTCGGGAGAAAAACTGTTTTTT | CAWTDISGEKLFF
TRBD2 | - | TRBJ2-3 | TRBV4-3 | TGCGCCAGCAGCCAGTGGGGGGGAAAAACGCAGTATTTT | CASSQWGGKTQYF
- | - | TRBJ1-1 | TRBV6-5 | TGTGCCAGCAGGTTGACTGGGAACACTGAAGCTTTCTTT | CASRLTGNTEAFF
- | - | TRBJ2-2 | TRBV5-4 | TGTGCCAGCAGCTTAGAGAACGGGAACACCGGGGAGCTGTTTTTT | CASSLENGNTGELFF
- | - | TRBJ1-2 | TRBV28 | TGTGCCAGCAGTTTACAGACAGCCTATGGCTACACCTTC | CASSLQTAYGYTF
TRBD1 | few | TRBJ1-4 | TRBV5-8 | TGTGCCAGCAGTTTAACAGGGGGAACTAATGAAAAACTGTTTTTT | CASSLTGGTNEKLFF
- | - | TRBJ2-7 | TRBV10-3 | TGTGCCATCGGGAGTGGGGGCCCCTACGAGCAGTACTTC | CAIGSGGPYEQYF
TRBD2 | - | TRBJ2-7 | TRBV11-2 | TGTGCCAGCAGCCTTGGGGGGGGAATCTACGAGCAGTACTTC | CASSLGGGIYEQYF
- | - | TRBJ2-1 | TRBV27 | TGTGCCAGCAGTTTGGTCCCCGAGGTTGGTGAGCAGTTCTTC | CASSLVPEVGEQFF
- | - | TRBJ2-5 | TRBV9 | TGTGCCAGCAGCGTAAACAGGGGCGGGGGAGAGACCCAGTACTTC | CASSVNRGGGETQYF
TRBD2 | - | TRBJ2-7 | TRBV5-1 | TGCGCCAGCAGCTGGAGGACTAGCGGGACCTACGAGCAGTACTTC | CASSWRTSGTYEQYF
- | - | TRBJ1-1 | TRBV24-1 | TGTGCCACCATGGAGGACACTGAAGCTTTCTTT | CATMEDTEAFF
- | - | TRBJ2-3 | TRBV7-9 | TGTGCCAGCCGTACAGCCTCCACAGATACGCAGTATTTT | CASRTASTDTQYF
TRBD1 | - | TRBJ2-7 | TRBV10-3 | TGTGCCATCAGTGAGTTTCCCGGGACAGGGGGCGAGCAGTACTTC | CAISEFPGTGGEQYF
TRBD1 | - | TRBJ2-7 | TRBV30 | TGTGCCTGGGAACCGGGACAGTTCTACGAGCAGTACTTC | CAWEPGQFYEQYF
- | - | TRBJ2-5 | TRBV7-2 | TGTGCCAGCAGCCTCGGGACATCTCAAGAGACCCAGTACTTC | CASSLGTSQETQYF
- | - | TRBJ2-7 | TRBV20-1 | TGCAGTGCTAGAGTAGGCTACGAGCAGTACTTC | CSARVGYEQYF
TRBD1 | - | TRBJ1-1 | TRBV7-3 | TGTGCCAGCAGCCCAGGAGCCGGACAGGGCGGTGAAGCTTTCTTT | CASSPGAGQGGEAFF